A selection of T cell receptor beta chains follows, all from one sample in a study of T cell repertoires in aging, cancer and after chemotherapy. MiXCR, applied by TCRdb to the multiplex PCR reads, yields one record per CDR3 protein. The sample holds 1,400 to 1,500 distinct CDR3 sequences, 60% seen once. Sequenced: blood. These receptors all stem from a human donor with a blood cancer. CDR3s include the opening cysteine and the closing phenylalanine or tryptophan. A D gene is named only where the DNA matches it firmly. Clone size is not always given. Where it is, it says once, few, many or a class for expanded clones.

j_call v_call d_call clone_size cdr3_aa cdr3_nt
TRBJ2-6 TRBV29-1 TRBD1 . CRAGQGDSGANVLTF TGCAGAGCGGGACAGGGAGACTCTGGGGCCAACGTCCTGACTTTC
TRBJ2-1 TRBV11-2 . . CASSLEGAPYNKQFF TGTGCCAGCAGCCTGGAGGGTGCCCCCTACAATAAGCAGTTCTTC
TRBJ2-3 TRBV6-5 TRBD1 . CASSYSRDRITQYF TGTGCCAGCAGTTACTCGAGGGACAGGATCACGCAGTATTTT
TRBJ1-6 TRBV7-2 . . CASSLWRRVDSPLHF TGTGCCAGCAGCTTGTGGCGCCGAGTGGATTCACCCCTCCACTTT
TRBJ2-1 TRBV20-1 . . CSASQVLAGSNEQFF TGCAGTGCTAGCCAAGTACTAGCTGGTAGCAATGAGCAGTTCTTC
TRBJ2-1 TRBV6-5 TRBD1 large CASTLGGQRFNEQFF TGTGCCAGCACCCTAGGGGGACAGCGTTTCAATGAGCAGTTCTTC
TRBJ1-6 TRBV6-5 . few CASGGLSLHF TGTGCCAGCGGGGGGTTGTCCCTCCACTTT
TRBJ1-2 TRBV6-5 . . CASSERGDESYGYTF TGTGCCAGCAGTGAAAGGGGAGATGAAAGCTATGGCTACACCTTC
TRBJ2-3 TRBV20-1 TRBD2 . CSARSLAGVADTQYF TGCAGTGCTCGATCACTAGCGGGGGTGGCAGATACGCAGTATTTT
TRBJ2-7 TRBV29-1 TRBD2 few CAGTSGISSEQYF TGCGCCGGGACTAGCGGGATTTCGTCCGAGCAGTACTTC
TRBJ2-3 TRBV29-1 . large CSVEVRADTQYF TGCAGCGTTGAAGTTCGGGCGGATACGCAGTATTTT
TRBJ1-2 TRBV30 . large CAWSVLIRDGYTF TGTGCCTGGAGTGTACTAATCCGGGATGGCTACACCTTC
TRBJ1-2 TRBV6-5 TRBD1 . CASRTGGYGYTF TGTGCCAGCAGGACAGGGGGGTATGGCTACACCTTC
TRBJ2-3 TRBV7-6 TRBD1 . CASSTDRGRSTDTQYF TGTGCCAGCAGCACGGACAGGGGGCGTTCGACAGATACGCAGTATTTT
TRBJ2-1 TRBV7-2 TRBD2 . CASSNPTSGRASYNEQFF TGTGCCAGCAGTAACCCGACTAGCGGGAGGGCTTCCTACAATGAGCAGTTCTTC
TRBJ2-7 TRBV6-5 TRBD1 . CASSLRDSSYEQYF TGTGCCAGTAGTCTCCGGGACAGCTCCTACGAGCAGTACTTC
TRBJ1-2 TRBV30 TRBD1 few CARDGRGQGIGYTF TGTGCCCGCGACGGACGGGGACAGGGCATAGGCTACACCTTC
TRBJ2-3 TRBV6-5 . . CASRPRHASTDTQYF TGTGCCAGCAGACCAAGACACGCTAGCACAGATACGCAGTATTTT
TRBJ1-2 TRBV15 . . CATSSRYPIVYTF TGTGCCACCAGCAGCCGATATCCTATCGTCTACACCTTC
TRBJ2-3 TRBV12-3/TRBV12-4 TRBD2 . CASSLDIAGGTDTQYF TGTGCCAGCAGCTTAGATATAGCGGGAGGCACAGATACGCAGTATTTT
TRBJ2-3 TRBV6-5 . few CASSSPDTQYF TGTGCCAGCAGTTCCCCAGATACGCAGTATTTT
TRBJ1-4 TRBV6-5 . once CASTAAATNEKLFF TGTGCCAGTACCGCGGCCGCAACTAATGAAAAACTGTTTTTT
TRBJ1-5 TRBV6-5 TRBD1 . CASSPIRDRSQPQHF TGTGCCAGCAGTCCAATCCGGGACAGGAGTCAGCCCCAGCATTTT
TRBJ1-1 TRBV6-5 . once CASSGGTEAFF TGTGCCAGCAGCGGGGGCACTGAAGCTTTCTTT
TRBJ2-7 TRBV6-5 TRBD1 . CASSTYRDRADEQYF TGTGCCAGTAGTACTTACCGGGACAGGGCAGACGAGCAGTACTTC
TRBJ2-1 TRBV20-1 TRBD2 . CSASPGTSGYNEQFF TGCAGTGCTAGTCCCGGGACTAGCGGATACAATGAGCAGTTCTTC
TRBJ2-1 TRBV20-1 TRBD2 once CSARDPALAGWYNEQFF TGCAGTGCTAGAGATCCCGCGCTAGCGGGATGGTACAATGAGCAGTTCTTC
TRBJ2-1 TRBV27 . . CASMGSGYNEQFF TGTGCCAGCATGGGAAGCGGTTACAATGAGCAGTTCTTC
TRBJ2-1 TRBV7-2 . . CASSRRRELGPYNEQFF TGTGCCAGCAGCCGACGACGGGAGTTGGGGCCCTACAATGAGCAGTTCTTC
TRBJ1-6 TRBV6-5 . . CASRLGSSYNSPLHF TGTGCCAGCAGATTAGGGAGCTCCTATAATTCACCCCTCCACTTT
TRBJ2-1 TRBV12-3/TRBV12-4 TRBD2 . CASSFRRGGPYNEQFF TGTGCCAGCAGTTTTCGGCGGGGGGGCCCCTACAATGAGCAGTTCTTC
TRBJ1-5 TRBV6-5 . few CASSRGGSNQPQHF TGTGCCAGCAGTCGAGGGGGAAGCAATCAGCCCCAGCATTTT
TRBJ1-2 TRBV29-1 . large CSVEQMGGYTF TGCAGCGTGGAACAGATGGGTGGCTACACCTTC
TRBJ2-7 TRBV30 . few CAWSPSPPTQYF TGTGCCTGGAGTCCCTCCCCTCCTACGCAGTACTTC
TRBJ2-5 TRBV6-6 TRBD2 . CASSNRLAGQETQYF TGTGCCAGCAGCAACAGACTAGCGGGGCAAGAGACCCAGTACTTC
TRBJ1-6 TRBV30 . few CAWSVNNSPLHF TGTGCCTGGAGTGTGAACAATTCACCCCTCCACTTT
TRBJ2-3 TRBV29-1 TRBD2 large CSGTAGGGTDTQYF TGCAGCGGAACCGCGGGAGGAGGCACAGATACGCAGTATTTT
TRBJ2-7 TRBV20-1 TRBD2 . CSAGTPGLAGSNEQYF TGCAGTGCTGGTACCCCAGGACTAGCGGGGTCCAACGAGCAGTACTTC
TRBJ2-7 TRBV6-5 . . CASTHRGKGSSYEQYF TGTGCCAGCACCCACCGAGGGAAGGGAAGTAGCTACGAGCAGTACTTC
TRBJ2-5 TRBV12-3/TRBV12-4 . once CASSLSPGETQYF TGTGCCAGCAGTTTAAGTCCCGGGGAGACCCAGTACTTC